Listed here are 6 T cell receptor beta chains from one sample, sequenced in a study of shared clonotypes between healthy human individuals. Some clones are missing from TCRdb's copy, which holds only in-frame ones; the method was immunoSEQ multiplex PCR. The sample includes around 2,000,000 clones, 85% to 95% of them seen just once. The sample comprised naive CD4+ T cells sorted from blood. The subset: CD45RA+ positively selected. The source of these receptors is a young man in good health.

A word on this clone: At the DNA level, this CDR3 is encoded by other sequences in the same sample as well. The rearrangement links TRBV9 to TRBJ2-2; the D gene is possibly TRBD1 (5 bases). Trimming removed 3 bases at V and 1 base at J, with 7 bases between. Germline CDR1 reads SGDLS; CDR2 reads YYNGEE. The CDR3 sequence is 14 residues long. CDR3 DNA sequence: TGTGCCAGCAGCGGCAGGGTGAACACCGGGGAGCTGTTTTTT. It is translated as CASSGRVNTGELFF.

A remark on this clone: The sample has other DNA sequences that encode this CDR3 too. The chain has TRBV5-1 and TRBJ1-2; 9 bases match TRBD1. CDR3 length equals 15 residues. From germline, CDR1 is SGHRS and CDR2 YFSETQ. V trimming: 0 bases; J trimming: 5 bases; junction bases outside the gene matches: 5. This CDR3 is CASSLEDRGGYGYTF. The DNA for the CDR3 is TGCGCCAGCAGCTTGGAGGACAGGGGAGGGTATGGCTACACCTTC.

This chain joins TRBV28 and TRBJ1-2; possible D gene TRBD1, 5 bases. Germline V gives CDR1 MDHEN, CDR2 SYDVKM. The ends were cut back, 7 bases at V and 0 bases at J, with 15 bases in the middle. CDR3 length: 15 residues. Here the CDR3 reads CASTPGTLANYGYTF. CDR3 DNA sequence: TGTGCCAGCACTCCAGGGACTTTAGCTAACTATGGCTACACCTTC.

The J gene is TRBJ2-4, the V gene TRBV5-1; 8 nucleotides align to TRBD1. The trim removed 0 bases at V and 0 bases at J, leaving 5 bases unmatched. The V gene's germline CDR1 is SGHRS and CDR2 YFSETQ. The CDR3 length is 17 residues. The CDR3 coding sequence is TGCGCCAGCAGCTTGGTATTCAGGGGGCTAGCCAAAAACATTCAGTACTTC. Residues: CASSLVFRGLAKNIQYF. Complete variable domain (other parts from reference TRBV5-1 and TRBJ2-4): KAGVTQTPRYLIKTRGQQVTLSCSPISGHRSVSWYQQTPGQGLQFLFEYFSETQRNKGNFPGRFSGRQFSNSRSEMNVSTLELGDSALYLCASSLVFRGLAKNIQYFGAGTRLSVL.

The chain couples TRBV11-2 to TRBJ2-2; 9 nucleotides agree with TRBD2. V gave up 5 bases and J gave up 7 bases; unmatched junction bases: 11. CDR1 is SGHAT and CDR2 is FQNNGV in the germline V gene. The CDR3 sequence is 16 residues long. For the CDR3, the DNA is TGTGCCAGCAGCACCCTTAGCGGGAGAATGGGCGGGGAGCTGTTTTTT. Its translation is CASSTLSGRMGGELFF.

The chain has TRBV14 and TRBJ1-1; D remains ambiguous. Germline values: CDR1 SGHDN, CDR2 FVKESK. Trimming shortened V by 4 bases and J by 7 bases, and 10 bases separated the two germline ends. The CDR3 loop spans 12 amino acids. As DNA, the CDR3 is TGTGCCAGCAGCCCAGACCGGAGTGAAGCTTTCTTT. Protein sequence: CASSPDRSEAFF.